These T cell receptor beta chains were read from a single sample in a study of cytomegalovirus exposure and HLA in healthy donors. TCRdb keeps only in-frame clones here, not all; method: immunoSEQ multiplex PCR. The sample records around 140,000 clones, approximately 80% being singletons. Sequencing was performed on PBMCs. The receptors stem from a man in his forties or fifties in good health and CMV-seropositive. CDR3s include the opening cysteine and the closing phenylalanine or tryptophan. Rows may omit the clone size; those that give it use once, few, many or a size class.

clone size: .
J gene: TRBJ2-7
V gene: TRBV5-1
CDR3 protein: CASSLAGGTSYEQYF

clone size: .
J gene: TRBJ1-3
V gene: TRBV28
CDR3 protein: CASSLPRGTGNTIYF

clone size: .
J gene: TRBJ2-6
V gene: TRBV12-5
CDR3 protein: CASVGTGVSGANGLTF

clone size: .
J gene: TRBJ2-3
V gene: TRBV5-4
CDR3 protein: CASSLSWEGPTDTQYF

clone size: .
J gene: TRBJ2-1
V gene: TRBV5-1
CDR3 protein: CASSLEWDSNEQFF

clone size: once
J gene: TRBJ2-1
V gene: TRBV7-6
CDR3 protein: CASSSVSGRAKGNEQFF

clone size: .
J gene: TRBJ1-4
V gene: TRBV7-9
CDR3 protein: CASSLSGRVNEKLFF

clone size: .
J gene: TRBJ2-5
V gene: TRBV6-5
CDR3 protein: CASSYTNRGQTQYF

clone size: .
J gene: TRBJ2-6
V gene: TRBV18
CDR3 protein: CASSPPPLSSGANVLTF

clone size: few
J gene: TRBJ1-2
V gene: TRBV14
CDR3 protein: CASSQGQGGIGYTF

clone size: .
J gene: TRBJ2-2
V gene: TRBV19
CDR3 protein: CASKQREKVGELFF

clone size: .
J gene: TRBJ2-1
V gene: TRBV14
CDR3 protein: CASSRGQVDNEQFF

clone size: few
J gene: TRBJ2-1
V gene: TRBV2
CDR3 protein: CASNERKGSYNEQFF

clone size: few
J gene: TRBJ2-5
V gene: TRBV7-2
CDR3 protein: CASSPHAGTQYF

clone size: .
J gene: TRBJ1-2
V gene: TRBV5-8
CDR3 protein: CASSFRGENYGYTF

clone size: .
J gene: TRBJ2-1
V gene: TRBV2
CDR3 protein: CASSDERSNEQFF

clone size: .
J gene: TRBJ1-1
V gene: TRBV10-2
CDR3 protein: CATGFGLNTEAFF

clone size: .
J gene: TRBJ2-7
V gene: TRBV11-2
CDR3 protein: CASSLTWGQGILSSYEQYF

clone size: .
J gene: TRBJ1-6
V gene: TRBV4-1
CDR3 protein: CASSLRAGQGATSSYNSPLHF

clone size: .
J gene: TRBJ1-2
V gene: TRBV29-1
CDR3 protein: CSVTTGGSDYGYTF

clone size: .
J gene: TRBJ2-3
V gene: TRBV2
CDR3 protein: CAGSIQDTDTQYF

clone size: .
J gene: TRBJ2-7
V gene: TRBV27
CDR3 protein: CASSFFGGSYEQYF

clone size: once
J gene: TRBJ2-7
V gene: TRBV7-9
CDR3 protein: CASSTRDRPRAYF

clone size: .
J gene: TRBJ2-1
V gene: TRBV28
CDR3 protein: CASSPQAAESSYNEQFF

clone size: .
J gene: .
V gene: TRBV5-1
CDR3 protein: CASSVSGSPYEQYF

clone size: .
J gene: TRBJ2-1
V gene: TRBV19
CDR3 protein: CASSMELVGNEQFF

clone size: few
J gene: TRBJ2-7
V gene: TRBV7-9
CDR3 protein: CASSLEGGSLYEQYF

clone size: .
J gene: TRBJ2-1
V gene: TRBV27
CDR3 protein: CASSRAGRYNEQFF

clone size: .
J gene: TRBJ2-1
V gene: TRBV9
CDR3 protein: CASSVRVGGYNEQFF

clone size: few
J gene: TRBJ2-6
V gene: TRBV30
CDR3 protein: CAWSRDRASTGANVLTF

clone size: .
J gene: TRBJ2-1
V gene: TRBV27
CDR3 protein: CASSLLLAGRLEQFF

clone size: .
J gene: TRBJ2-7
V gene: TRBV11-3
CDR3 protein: CASSFGFSNEQYF

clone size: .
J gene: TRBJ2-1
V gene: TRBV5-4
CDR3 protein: CASSLRGSGSSYNEQFF

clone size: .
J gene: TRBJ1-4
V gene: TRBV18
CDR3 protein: CASSPQIQGAPEKLFF

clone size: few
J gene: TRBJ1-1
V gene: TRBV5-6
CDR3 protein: CASSSWDTRGIAEAFF

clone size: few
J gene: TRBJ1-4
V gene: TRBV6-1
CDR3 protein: CASSLRDRGGEKLFF

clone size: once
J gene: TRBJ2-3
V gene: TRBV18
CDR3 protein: CASSQQRVSTDTQYF

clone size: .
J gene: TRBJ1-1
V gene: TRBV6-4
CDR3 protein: CASSDSKAVNTEAFF